The clone carrying this TCR beta chain was found many times. Its antigen is unidentified. This sample was included in a study of identical twins. Notes on the study in general: Twins' surplus sharing was weaker for beta out-of-frame sequences.

Each CDR3 protein gets one entry after TCRdb re-called the 5' RACE reads with MiXCR. The sample has about 470,000 distinct CDR3 sequences, roughly 26% seen once. Looked up from germline, CDR1 is SGHAT and CDR2 is FQNNGV. The CDR3 spans 19 residues. Trimming took off 1 base at V and 4 bases at J, with 23 bases between the two ends. Healthy Caucasians were all of the donors. These data also formed part of another study, on T cells expressing NK-cell markers.

The TCR comes from a woman under 30 in good health. What was sequenced was CD4+ T cells sorted from blood. The gene calls are TRBV11-2 and TRBJ2-1, with D tentatively TRBD2 (5 bases). CDR3 nucleotide sequence: TGTGCCAGCAGCTTAGGGGCGGAGCGGACCTCCCTTCTATACAATGAGCAGTTCTTC. This translates into CASSLGAERTSLLYNEQFF. Full variable domain (remainder filled in from reference TRBV11-2 and TRBJ2-1): EAGVAQSPRYKIIEKRQSVAFWCNPISGHATLYWYQQILGQGPKLLIQFQNNGVVDDSQLPKDRFSAERLKGVDSTLKIQPAKLEDSAVYLCASSLGAERTSLLYNEQFFGPGTRLTVL.